A single sample gave rise to the 26 T cell receptor beta chains below, sequenced in a study of patients and donors after allogeneic stem cell transplantation. MiXCR was run by TCRdb on the RT-PCR reads, yielding one entry per CDR3 protein. Among 9,500 to 15,000 distinct CDR3 sequences, 20% to 25% were seen once, and the ten largest hold approximately 55%. Sequenced sample: blood, either unsorted or a sorted T cell fraction (not recorded which). These receptors originate from a human donor who was either an allogeneic HSCT recipient or a stem cell or donor lymphocyte infusion donor (not recorded which). It is not recorded whose cells these are; they may come from a transplant donor.

This clonotype was observed a few times. The V call is TRBV5-1, the J call TRBJ1-4; 7 bases are a match to TRBD1. Germline CDR1 reads SGHRS; CDR2 reads YFSETQ. This CDR3 is built from 14 residues. V was pared by 5 bases and J by 4 bases, with 5 bases of the junction left unmatched. The DNA for the CDR3 is TGCGCCAGCAGGCCCGGGACAGTTAATGAAAAACTGTTTTTT. It codes for CASRPGTVNEKLFF.

This clonotype was counted a few times. The chain uses TRBV12-3 or TRBV12-4 and TRBJ1-1; D is unresolved. V was clipped by 5 bases and J by 4 bases, with 8 bases between them. The CDR3 runs to 12 residues. CDR3 DNA: TGTGCCAGCAGTCTTGCTTTCACTGAAGCTTTCTTT. Translation gives CASSLAFTEAFF.

The sample holds a few counts of this clonotype. This chain links TRBV5-5 with TRBJ1-2, with D perhaps TRBD1 (5 bases). CDR1 is SGHKS and CDR2 is YYEKEE in the germline V gene (reference sequence). With 4 bases removed from V and 11 bases from J, the gap between germline ends came to 15 bases. There are 12 residues in the CDR3. The CDR3 region is CASSPGHGGYTF. The CDR3 DNA reads as TGTGCCAGCAGCCCGGGCCATGGGGGTTACACCTTC.

This clonotype is labeled as medium-sized. The chain carries TRBV11-2 and TRBJ1-1; 7 nucleotides line up with TRBD1. Germline-derived CDR1 and CDR2 are SGHAT and FQNNGV. The J segment lost 11 bases and the V segment lost 5 bases, leaving 11 bases of the junction unmatched. The CDR3 is 13 amino acids. For the CDR3, the DNA is TGTGCCAGCAGCCCGGCAAGGGACAGAGGGGCTTTCTTT. It is translated as CASSPARDRGAFF.

This clonotype was seen ten or more times. V and J are TRBV6-5 and TRBJ2-4; D uncertain. V lost 4 bases to trimming and J lost 8 bases, with 9 bases between them. The germline V gene encodes CDR1 MNHEY and CDR2 SVGAGI. This CDR3 spans 12 amino acids. The CDR3 DNA follows: TGTGCCAGCAGTTCCCCCTGGGACATTCAGTACTTC. Protein sequence: CASSSPWDIQYF.

The chain is built from TRBV7-2 and TRBJ2-3; no clear D. V lost 5 bases to trimming and J lost 4 bases, with 7 bases between them. Germline V CDR1 and CDR2: SGHTA, FQGNSA. This CDR3 region has 12 residues. The CDR3 reads CASSGSSDTQYF. DNA for the CDR3: TGTGCCAGCAGCGGATCTTCAGATACGCAGTATTTT.

This clonotype was detected ten times or more. The V call is TRBV12-3 or TRBV12-4, the J call TRBJ1-3; the D gene is possibly TRBD1 (5 bases). Trimming left V 7 bases short and J 3 bases short, with 13 bases between. The CDR3 loop spans 14 amino acids. The CDR3, as DNA: TGTGCCAGCACTCTCGCAGGGTATGGAAACACCATATATTTT. This translates into CASTLAGYGNTIYF.

The table lists this clonotype with a few counts. The chain has TRBV9 and TRBJ1-2; D is unresolved. This CDR3 has 14 amino acids. V was clipped by 3 bases and J by 3 bases, with 12 bases between them. Germline V CDR1 and CDR2: SGDLS, YYNGEE. The CDR3 sequence is CASSAAGVDYGYTF. For the CDR3, the DNA is TGTGCCAGCAGCGCCGCCGGAGTAGACTATGGCTACACCTTC.

V gene TRBV10-3 combines with J gene TRBJ2-1, with 10 bases that match TRBD2. The CDR3 sequence is 13 residues long. After removal of 6 bases from V and 10 bases from J, the junction contained 6 bases not matched to a gene. CDR1 and CDR2 from the germline V gene are ENHRY and SYGVKD. CDR3 residues: CAIRASGSGEQFF. The CDR3 region has the DNA TGTGCCATCAGGGCTAGCGGGAGTGGGGAGCAGTTCTTC.

V and J are TRBV12-3 or TRBV12-4 and TRBJ2-1, with TRBD2 matching over 7 bases. The V segment lost 8 bases and the J segment 6 bases; nucleotides outside the gene matches: 10. The CDR3 has 14 amino acids. CDR3: CASGGLVGVNEQFF. CDR3 coding DNA: TGTGCCAGCGGAGGACTAGTAGGGGTCAATGAGCAGTTCTTC.

This clonotype was detected a few times. The chain links TRBV18 to TRBJ2-2; maybe TRBD1 (6 bases). V lost 4 bases and J lost 1, with 10 bases in between. This CDR3 comprises 15 residues. Germline assignment: CDR1 KGHSH and CDR2 LQKENI. This chain's CDR3 is CASSRRQVNTGELFF. CDR3 DNA sequence: TGTGCCAGCTCACGTCGACAGGTGAACACCGGGGAGCTGTTTTTT.

The chain employs TRBV27 and TRBJ1-2; D perhaps matches TRBD1 (5 bases). CDR1 MNHEY and CDR2 SMNVEV come from the germline V gene (reference sequence). With 7 bases removed from V and 1 base from J, the gap between germline ends came to 13 bases. The CDR3 loop spans 14 amino acids. CDR3 nucleotides: TGTGCCAGCACCCCCCGGGGCAGTAACTATGGCTACACCTTC. This sequence encodes CASTPRGSNYGYTF.

The gene calls are TRBV25-1 and TRBJ1-6; no clear D gene. Germline CDR1 is MGHDK and CDR2 is SYGVNS. The CDR3 consists of 16 residues. V was pared by 2 bases and J by 8 bases, with 16 bases between. The CDR3 here is CASSETWPSGDSPLHF. For the CDR3, the DNA is TGTGCCAGCAGTGAAACTTGGCCCTCAGGCGATTCACCCCTCCACTTT.

The chain recombines TRBV7-8 with TRBJ2-3; no reliable D call. Trimming took off 4 bases at V and 3 bases at J, with 20 bases between the two ends. CDR1 is SGHVS and CDR2 is FQNEAQ in the germline V gene. The CDR3 length is 17 residues. CDR3 nucleotide sequence: TGTGCCAGCAGCTCACTCGGACCCCTAAAGTATACAGATACGCAGTATTTT. Protein product: CASSSLGPLKYTDTQYF. The complete variable domain, with remaining parts taken from reference TRBV7-8 and TRBJ2-3, reads GAGVSQSPRYKVAKRGQDVALRCDPISGHVSLFWYQQALGQGPEFLTYFQNEAQLDKSGLPSDRFFAERPEGSVSTLKIQRTQQEDSAVYLCASSSLGPLKYTDTQYFGPGTRLTVL.

This clonotype has a handful of counts. The J gene is TRBJ1-2, the V gene TRBV4-2; the D gene is possibly TRBD1 (6 bases). V lost 0 bases, J lost 3 bases, and 11 bases lay in between. Germline V gene sequence: CDR1 LGHNA, CDR2 YNFKEQ. The CDR3 loop spans 15 amino acids. This chain's CDR3 is CASSQEWGHDYGYTF. The DNA for the CDR3 is TGTGCCAGCAGCCAAGAGTGGGGGCACGACTATGGCTACACCTTC.

This clonotype was picked up a small number of times. The chain links TRBV6-2 or TRBV6-3 to TRBJ1-2; 8 bases fit TRBD1. There are 14 residues in the CDR3. The germline V gene has CDR1 MNHEY and CDR2 SVGEGT. V was pared by 6 bases and J by 5 bases, with 8 bases of the junction left unmatched. CDR3 loop: CASRLWTGPYGYTF. Here the CDR3 DNA reads TGTGCCAGCAGACTTTGGACAGGGCCTTATGGCTACACCTTC.

This clonotype was observed a few times. V is TRBV3-1 and J is TRBJ2-5; a possible D gene is TRBD1 (5 bases). V was clipped by 5 bases and J by 3 bases, with 19 bases between them. This CDR3 spans 16 amino acids. Germline V lookup: CDR1 LGHDT, CDR2 YNNKEL (reference sequence). In DNA, the CDR3 is TGTGCCAGCAGCGATATGAGAGCAGGGCACAAAGAGACCCAGTACTTC. As protein: CASSDMRAGHKETQYF.

This clonotype is a singleton in its sample. V gene TRBV7-9 combines with J gene TRBJ2-3, with 11 bases fitting TRBD2. J was trimmed by 0 bases and V by 3 bases; bases with no gene match: 5. Germline V CDR1 and CDR2: SEHNR, FQNEAQ (reference sequence). The CDR3 is 17 amino acids. CDR3 region: CASSFPGLAESTDTQYF. The CDR3 DNA reads TGTGCCAGCAGCTTTCCGGGACTAGCGGAAAGCACAGATACGCAGTATTTT.

Within the sample, this clonotype is medium-sized. This rearrangement joins TRBV29-1 to TRBJ1-1, with D hard to call. This CDR3 is 12 amino acids long. The germline V gene encodes CDR1 SQVTM and CDR2 ANQGSEA. The V end was cut by 7 bases, the J end by 1 base, with 10 bases between. The CDR3 DNA sequence: TGCAGCGGCGGCGGATGGAACACTGAAGCTTTCTTT. Translation gives CSGGGWNTEAFF.

In its sample, this clonotype is large (0.1 to 1%). This rearrangement joins TRBV20-1 to TRBJ2-2; 8 bases align to TRBD1. The CDR3 is 14 amino acids. Trimming took 6 bases from V and 4 from J; bases not matched to a gene: 7. The germline V gene has CDR1 DFQATT and CDR2 SNEGSKA (reference sequence). In DNA, the CDR3 is TGCAGTGCCGTCACGGACAGGGCCACCGGGGAGCTGTTTTTT. Translating it yields CSAVTDRATGELFF.

V gene TRBV11-2 combines with J gene TRBJ1-2, with D uncertain. V was pared by 4 bases and J by 2 bases, with 14 bases between. Germline assignment: CDR1 SGHAT and CDR2 FQNNGV. The CDR3 contains 15 residues. CDR3 nucleotides: TGTGCCAGCAGCTCCATTCCGAGGAAGAACTATGGCTACACCTTC. Translation gives CASSSIPRKNYGYTF. Full variable domain (rest looked up from reference TRBV11-2 and TRBJ1-2): EAGVAQSPRYKIIEKRQSVAFWCNPISGHATLYWYQQILGQGPKLLIQFQNNGVVDDSQLPKDRFSAERLKGVDSTLKIQPAKLEDSAVYLCASSSIPRKNYGYTFGSGTRLTVV.

A few counts support this clonotype. CDR3 amino acids: CASSFRDGTDTQYF. CDR3 bases: TGCGCCAGCAGCTTCCGGGACGGCACAGATACGCAGTATTTT. The V and J genes are TRBV5-1 and TRBJ2-3, with D possibly being TRBD1 or TRBD2 (5 bases each). Germline V CDR1 and CDR2: SGHRS, YFSETQ. The V gene lost 2 bases and the J gene lost 1 base, with 8 bases spanning the gap. This CDR3 is 14 amino acids long. Together with reference TRBV5-1 and TRBJ2-3, the CDR3 gives the full variable domain: KAGVTQTPRYLIKTRGQQVTLSCSPISGHRSVSWYQQTPGQGLQFLFEYFSETQRNKGNFPGRFSGRQFSNSRSEMNVSTLELGDSALYLCASSFRDGTDTQYFGPGTRLTVL.

The chain carries TRBV5-1 and TRBJ1-5; tentative D call: TRBD1 (5 bases). Germline values: CDR1 SGHRS, CDR2 YFSETQ. The CDR3 runs 15 residues. The V and J ends lost 1 base and 2 bases respectively, with 10 bases between them. The CDR3 DNA reads as TGCGCCAGCAGCTTGAGGGGAGAAGGCAATCAGCCCCAGCATTTT. Its protein is CASSLRGEGNQPQHF.

V and J are TRBV12-3 or TRBV12-4 and TRBJ2-5, with D perhaps assigned TRBD1 or TRBD2 (5 bases each). The CDR3 contains 14 residues. The V gene lost 5 bases and the J gene lost 4 bases, with 14 bases spanning the gap. CDR3 residues: CASSPRELTETQYF. CDR3 nucleotides: TGTGCCAGCAGTCCCAGGGAGTTGACAGAGACCCAGTACTTC.

As regards this clonotype: At one of its ends the junction is not consistent with the germline gene, which may arise from a read error. The chain links TRBV7-9 to TRBJ2-5; unclear D gene. CDR3 length: 10 residues. CDR1 is SEHNR and CDR2 is FQNEAQ in the germline V gene (reference sequence). The DNA for the CDR3 is TGTGCCAGCAGCCAAGGGACCCAGTACTTC. It translates to CASSQGTQYF. The whole variable domain, remainder taken from reference TRBV7-9 and TRBJ2-5, is DTGVSQNPRHKITKRGQNVTFRCDPISEHNRLYWYRQTLGQGPEFLTYFQNEAQLEKSRLLSDRFSAERPKGSFSTLEIQRTEQGDSAMYLCASSQGTQYFGPGTRLLVL.

This clonotype showed up just a few times. This chain joins TRBV5-1 and TRBJ2-5, with 8 positions matching TRBD2. The CDR3 covers 14 residues. V lost 2 bases to trimming and J lost 5 bases; unmatched junction nucleotides: 5. Germline CDR1 is SGHRS and CDR2 is YFSETQ. The CDR3 DNA sequence: TGCGCCAGCAGCTTCTTTAGCGGGACTGAGACCCAGTACTTC. Encoded protein: CASSFFSGTETQYF.